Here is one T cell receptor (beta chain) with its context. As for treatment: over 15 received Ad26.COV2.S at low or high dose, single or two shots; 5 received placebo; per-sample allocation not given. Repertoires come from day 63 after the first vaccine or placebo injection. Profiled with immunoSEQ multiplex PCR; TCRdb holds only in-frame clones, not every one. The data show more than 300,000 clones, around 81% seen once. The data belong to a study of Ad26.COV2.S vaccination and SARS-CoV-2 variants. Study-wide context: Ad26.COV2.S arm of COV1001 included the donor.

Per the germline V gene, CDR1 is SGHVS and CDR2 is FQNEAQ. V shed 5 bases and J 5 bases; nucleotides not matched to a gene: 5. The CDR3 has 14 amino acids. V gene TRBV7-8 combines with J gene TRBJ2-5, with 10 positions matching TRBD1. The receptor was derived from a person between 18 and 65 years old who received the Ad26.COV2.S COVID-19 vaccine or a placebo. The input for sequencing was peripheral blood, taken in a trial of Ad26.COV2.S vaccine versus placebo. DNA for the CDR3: TGTGCCAGCAGCCAGACAGGGGGCGGGGAGACCCAGTACTTC. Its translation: CASSQTGGGETQYF.